These 8 T cell receptor beta chains came from one sample sequenced in a study of cytomegalovirus exposure and HLA in healthy donors. With 60 Vbeta and 13 Jbeta primers, the PCR was carried out. Only in-frame clones appear in the TCRdb table, and some are missing; sequencing was by immunoSEQ multiplex PCR. The sample has approximately 160,000 clones; about 84% are singletons. Material for sequencing was PBMCs. These receptors came from a man aged 18-30 years in good health and CMV-seronegative.

V and J are TRBV19 and TRBJ1-2, with 10 bases identical to TRBD1. CDR1 and CDR2 from the germline V gene are LNHDA and SQIVND (reference sequence). CDR3 length: 14 residues. Losses at the gene ends were 5 bases for V and 4 bases for J; bases not matched to a gene: 4. Here the CDR3 DNA reads TGTGCCAGTAGTCCCGGGACAGGGGTCTATGGCTACACCTTC. Protein product: CASSPGTGVYGYTF.

The chain uses TRBV9 and TRBJ2-5; 7 bases fit TRBD2. J was trimmed by 4 bases and V by 0 bases; bases with no gene match: 9. In germline, CDR1 is SGDLS, CDR2 YYNGEE. The CDR3 consists of 16 residues. The CDR3 sequence: CASSVEGSPGGETQYF. Here the CDR3 DNA reads TGTGCCAGCAGCGTAGAGGGTAGCCCGGGGGGAGAGACCCAGTACTTC.

The sample holds one count of this clone. The gene calls are TRBV27 and TRBJ2-2; D gene ambiguous. V was trimmed by 2 bases and J by 4 bases, leaving 8 bases between them. CDR3 length: 14 amino acids. Germline CDR1 and CDR2: MNHEY and SMNVEV (reference sequence). The CDR3 reads CASSLGWATGELFF. Here the CDR3 DNA reads TGTGCCAGCAGTTTAGGATGGGCCACCGGGGAGCTGTTTTTT.

This chain connects TRBV7-9 to TRBJ1-4, with D maybe TRBD1 (6 bases). With 5 bases removed from V and 5 bases from J, the gap between germline ends came to 15 bases. The germline V gene encodes CDR1 SEHNR and CDR2 FQNEAQ (reference sequence). This CDR3 spans 15 amino acids. CDR3 amino acids: CASSPLWTENEKLFF. CDR3 in DNA: TGTGCCAGCAGCCCCCTTTGGACAGAGAATGAAAAACTGTTTTTT.

This clone has only a few counts. The gene calls are TRBV5-1 and TRBJ2-1, with D tentatively TRBD2 (6 bases). CDR3 length: 15 residues. Germline CDR1 reads SGHRS; CDR2 reads YFSETQ. Trimming stripped 4 bases from V and 2 bases from J, with 13 bases between. The CDR3 spells CASSASSAPYNEQFF. The CDR3 region has the DNA TGCGCCAGCAGCGCCTCTAGCGCACCCTACAATGAGCAGTTCTTC.

The chain combines TRBV28 with TRBJ2-7; tentatively, D is TRBD1 (8 bases). CDR3 length: 15 amino acids. V was cut by 5 bases and J by 3 bases, with 17 bases left in between. Germline-derived CDR1 and CDR2 are MDHEN and SYDVKM. The CDR3 nucleotides are TGTGCCAGCAGTCAAACAGGGGGGGGAGGCTACGAGCAGTACTTC. Protein product: CASSQTGGGGYEQYF.

With respect to this clone: The junction differs from germline at one of its ends, possibly a read error. The CDR3, as DNA: TGTGCCAGTAGTCTAGATCTCGCCAGGGCAAGGGCTGAAGCTTTCTTT. It specifies CASSLDLARARAEAFF. The chain links TRBV19 to TRBJ1-1, with D possibly matching TRBD1 (5 bases). Germline V gene lookup returns CDR1 LNHDA and CDR2 SQIVND (reference sequence). The CDR3 is 16 amino acids. The full variable domain, completed using reference TRBV19 and TRBJ1-1, is DGGITQSPKYLFRKEGQNVTLSCEQNLNHDAMYWYRQDPGQGLRLIYYSQIVNDFQKGDIAEGYSVSREKKESFPLTVTSAQKNPTAFYLCASSLDLARARAEAFFGQGTRLTVV.

The rearrangement joins TRBV18 to TRBJ1-5; 7 bases map to TRBD1. Germline-derived CDR1 and CDR2 are KGHSH and LQKENI. V lost 3 bases and J lost 3; bases outside the gene matches: 11. The CDR3 is 17 residues long. The CDR3 sequence: CASSPPIGDRDNQPQHF. Here the CDR3 DNA reads TGTGCCAGCTCACCCCCAATTGGAGACAGGGACAATCAGCCCCAGCATTTT.